This T cell receptor beta chain came from a study of T cell responses to AZD1222 COVID-19 vaccine. Germline CDR1 SGHTA, CDR2 FQGTGA. J lost 0 bases, V lost 5 bases, and 3 bases had no gene match. The CDR3 contains 15 residues. Repertoires were generated with immunoSEQ multiplex PCR, while TCRdb's copy carries only in-frame clones and drops some. The sample gives 150,000 to 200,000 clones, 70% to 90% of which show up once; 11% is in the top ten. The rearrangement uses TRBV7-3 and TRBJ2-2, with 7 nucleotides matching TRBD2. This sequence originates from an adult who received the AZD1222 COVID-19 vaccine. The sample in question was peripheral blood, obtained 28 days after the second AZD1222 dose. DNA of the CDR3: TGTGCCAGCAGCCCGGGACTACCGAACACCGGGGAGCTGTTTTTT. Translated: CASSPGLPNTGELFF.